This T cell receptor (beta chain) was observed in a study of T-cell memory formation after mild COVID-19. Findings and caveats of the study: CD4+ bias marked clones expanding day 15 to 37, unlike balanced contracting clones. What remained unconfirmed was the SARS-CoV-2 specificity of second-wave clones peaking on day 37. The finding that pre-infection memory included some responding clones suggested that cross-reactive memory joined.

TCRdb re-derived calls from the 5' RACE reads in MiXCR, one entry per CDR3 protein. Altogether about 250,000 distinct CDR3 sequences are present, less than 20% being singletons, with the ten largest covering 3.5% to 4%. The CDR3 spans 15 residues. The V and J ends lost 6 bases and 4 bases, in that order; junction bases with no gene match: 6. Germline lookup yields CDR1 MGHRA and CDR2 YSYEKL. This clonotype has a handful of counts. The antigen is not known. The source of this sequence is a man aged 18 to 29 who had mild COVID-19 (a few samples of this study predate the infection). Cell type and time point are not known. Source material: PBMCs or a T cell subset sorted from them (not recorded which). This chain joins TRBV4-1 and TRBJ2-5, with TRBD1 matching over 12 bases. The CDR3 loop is CASRPGTGGVETQYF. For the CDR3, the DNA is TGCGCCAGCAGACCCGGGACAGGGGGCGTAGAGACCCAGTACTTC.